This is a list of T cell receptor beta chains from one sample in a study of cytomegalovirus exposure and HLA in healthy donors. Generated by immunoSEQ multiplex PCR, the TCRdb table keeps only in-frame clones and is missing some. The sample consists of approximately 120,000 clones, around two thirds of them appearing once. Sequences were obtained from PBMCs. These receptors were collected from a human donor in good health. Both conserved end residues are trimmed from each CDR3.

j_gene | v_gene | CDR3aa
TRBJ1-5 | TRBV6-4 | ARTGWSNQPQH
TRBJ1-1 | TRBV5-4 | ASSRGLNTEAF
TRBJ1-1 | TRBV4-2 | ASSQTRYTEAF
TRBJ1-1 | TRBV30 | AWSAGQGARRAEAF
TRBJ2-7 | TRBV7-8 | ASSPDISYEQY
TRBJ2-7 | TRBV5-1 | ASSTGQGAREQY
TRBJ1-5 | TRBV12-5 | ASGLGIDQPQH
TRBJ1-4 | TRBV2 | AGRSRGYEKLF
TRBJ2-7 | TRBV29-1 | SVAGGPYEQY
TRBJ2-7 | TRBV29-1 | SWASGSSYEQY
TRBJ2-1 | TRBV5-1 | ASSLVPGEIYNEQF
TRBJ1-1 | TRBV5-5 | ASSPRGDTNTEAF
TRBJ1-4 | TRBV5-4 | ASSLDRGNEKLF
TRBJ2-2 | TRBV7-3 | ASSLRPPGWTGSPANTGELF
TRBJ1-2 | TRBV7-8 | ASSLSQAGYGYT
TRBJ2-2 | TRBV19 | ASSAGLAINTGELF
TRBJ1-2 | TRBV10-3 | AISELGARGGYT
TRBJ2-5 | TRBV11-2 | ASSLEGQVLETQY
TRBJ2-1 | TRBV28 | ASSPDRGGLYEQF
TRBJ2-7 | TRBV9 | ASSVGGGIAYEQY
TRBJ2-7 | TRBV28 | ASIARYRSGQGLYEQY
TRBJ1-1 | TRBV7-2 | ASQPQALVSDTEAF
TRBJ1-4 | TRBV4-1 | ASSHILRRTRDEKLF
TRBJ2-1 | TRBV15 | ATSGGLIDEQF
TRBJ2-7 | TRBV28 | ASSLRGPSYEQY
TRBJ1-2 | TRBV15 | ATSKDREGGYT
TRBJ2-5 | TRBV6-1 | ASSPIEETQY
TRBJ2-7 | TRBV5-6 | ASSLGAGGFEQY
TRBJ1-5 | TRBV5-1 | ASSLDGVTGGGNQPQH
TRBJ1-4 | TRBV30 | AWRTKGGRSEKLF
TRBJ2-1 | TRBV14 | ASSQDWIGSSEQF
TRBJ2-7 | TRBV27 | ASSLSKPGATWEQY
TRBJ2-1 | TRBV5-4 | ASSTPGLEQF
TRBJ1-3 | TRBV5-1 | ASSLGGSSGNTIY
TRBJ1-1 | TRBV28 | ASSLGRRGEAF
TRBJ1-2 | TRBV14 | ASSRLDRGDGYT
TRBJ1-6 | TRBV6-5 | ASRSGVSPLH
TRBJ1-1 | TRBV11-2 | ASSSGLNTEAF
TRBJ1-6 | TRBV9 | ASSTLASPLH
TRBJ1-2 | TRBV28 | ASRETGQPVTP
TRBJ2-1 | TRBV7-9 | ASSPLF
TRBJ1-1 | TRBV28 | ASSFLWNTEAF
TRBJ2-7 | TRBV28 | ASSLLLRLAGGSSYEQY
TRBJ2-3 | TRBV6-1 | ASSGGGTTPTDTQY
TRBJ1-1 | TRBV7-6 | ASSLVLAGANTEAF
TRBJ2-3 | TRBV30 | AWLRDSANTDTQY
TRBJ1-1 | TRBV6-5 | ASRRDRGNTEAF
TRBJ2-1 | TRBV5-1 | ASSLGSIKF
TRBJ1-4 | TRBV2 | ASSEVRNEKLF
TRBJ2-7 | TRBV19 | ASRTSQSAYEQY
TRBJ1-2 | TRBV18 | ASSSPGQGPSIYGYT
TRBJ2-7 | TRBV7-2 | ASSFERIYEQY
TRBJ1-4 | TRBV9 | ASSLGQVNEKLF
TRBJ2-7 | TRBV7-2 | ASSLAPGSPYEQY
TRBJ2-3 | TRBV4-2 | ASSQGISGGGVTDTQY
TRBJ2-3 | TRBV6-5 | ASREIGTGSDTQY